This paragraph covers one T cell receptor (beta chain) sequence. This sample stems from a study of cytomegalovirus exposure and HLA in healthy donors. TCRdb's table, derived via immunoSEQ multiplex PCR, lists solely in-frame clones and lacks some. The table has approximately 160,000 clones, 70% to 90% seen once. V was pared by 2 bases and J by 0 bases, with 12 bases between. The V gene's germline CDR1 is SGDLS and CDR2 YYNGEE. The CDR3 sequence is 15 residues long. The V call is TRBV9, the J call TRBJ2-7, with D possibly matching TRBD1 (6 bases). This TCR derives from a woman aged 30 to 39 in good health and CMV-seronegative. Input material: PBMCs. Here the CDR3 DNA reads TGTGCCAGCAGCGTGGGACATCAGAGCTCCTACGAGCAGTACTTC. This translates into CASSVGHQSSYEQYF.